One sample yielded the 27 T cell receptor beta chains listed below, sequenced in a study of T cells after yellow fever vaccination (dated by TCRdb to the late 2010s). The treatment or condition label of this sample denotes: live attenuated yellow fever vaccine strain. The library came from 5' RACE. The reads were generated on an Illumina NovaSeq 6000. TCRdb cleaned the public reads at Q25 with fastp, built clones with MiXCR and kept in-frame beta chains. Identical CDR3 proteins give one entry, which carries the most common genes and DNA. Across this sample there are about 210,000 distinct CDR3 sequences, with about 3% seen only once. 3.2% of the sample goes to the ten largest clones. The sample consisted of CD4+ T cells sorted from PBMCs, taken 10 days after the yellow fever booster vaccination. These receptors all stem from a young man who received the YFV17D yellow fever vaccine.

In this sample, this clonotype turned up many times. The rearrangement links TRBV5-1 to TRBJ2-3; maybe TRBD1 (7 bases). This CDR3 spans 15 amino acids. V gave up 5 bases and J gave up 1 base, with 14 bases separating them. Germline values: CDR1 SGHRS, CDR2 YFSETQ. CDR3 residues: CASSSGGTGTDTQYF. The CDR3 bases are TGCGCCAGCAGTTCCGGCGGGACAGGCACAGATACGCAGTATTTT.

The table lists this clonotype with many counts. CDR3 bases: TGTGCCAGCAGTGCCGGACAGGGCCTCTCCTACGAGCAGTACTTC. Amino acids: CASSAGQGLSYEQYF. The rearrangement uses TRBV2 and TRBJ2-7; 8 positions match TRBD1. This CDR3 spans 15 amino acids. The V gene's germline CDR1 is SNHLY and CDR2 FYNNEI. The trim removed 4 bases at V and 0 bases at J, leaving 5 bases unmatched.

A few counts support this clonotype. The chain combines TRBV5-4 with TRBJ2-3; TRBD1 or TRBD2 may be the D gene (5 bases each). This CDR3 spans 15 amino acids. V lost 2 bases, J lost 3 bases, and 13 bases lay in between. Looked up from germline, CDR1 is SGHNT and CDR2 is YYREEE (reference sequence). The CDR3 here is CASSFVTRGTDTQYF. The CDR3 region has the DNA TGTGCCAGCAGCTTTGTCACTAGGGGTACAGATACGCAGTATTTT.

This clonotype occurred many times. The chain couples TRBV12-3 or TRBV12-4 to TRBJ1-1; D perhaps matches TRBD1 (5 bases). V lost 5 bases to trimming and J lost 1 base, with 17 bases between them. CDR3 length: 16 residues. CDR3 nucleotides: TGTGCCAGCAGTCCTCTCCCCGCCACAGGGAACACTGAAGCTTTCTTT. Protein: CASSPLPATGNTEAFF.

This clonotype appeared many times. The V gene is TRBV11-2, the J gene TRBJ1-1; D not certain. This CDR3 is built from 15 residues. Germline assignment: CDR1 SGHAT and CDR2 FQNNGV. V lost 3 bases to trimming and J lost 7 bases, with 18 bases between them. CDR3 bases: TGTGCCAGCAGCTTGAGTGGAAGAGGACGGGGTGAAGCTTTCTTT. Its protein is CASSLSGRGRGEAFF.

The CDR3: CATPTRVGYEQYV. The CDR3 DNA follows: TGTGCCACCCCCACGAGGGTTGGCTACGAGCAGTACGTC. The rearrangement links TRBV6-6 to TRBJ2-7, with TRBD2 as a possible D gene (5 bases). Germline V gene lookup returns CDR1 MNHNY and CDR2 SVGAGI (reference sequence). Trimming stripped 10 bases from V and 3 bases from J, with 16 bases between. This CDR3 region has 13 residues.

This clonotype was counted ten times or more. The rearrangement joins TRBV5-1 to TRBJ1-2, with unresolved D. Trimming cost V 2 bases and J 6 bases, with 8 bases left between them. The CDR3 runs to 12 residues. The germline gives CDR1 SGHRS, CDR2 YFSETQ. DNA of the CDR3: TGCGCCAGCAGCTTTCTAGGGAATGGCTACACCTTC. Residues: CASSFLGNGYTF.

In this sample, this clonotype turned up many times. V gene TRBV5-1 combines with J gene TRBJ1-1; perhaps TRBD1 as D (5 bases). Trimming stripped 2 bases from V and 5 bases from J, with 16 bases between. Germline CDR1 reads SGHRS; CDR2 reads YFSETQ. CDR3 length: 15 residues. DNA of the CDR3: TGCGCCAGCAGCTTCCAGGGAGGTGGTAGGACTGAAGCTTTCTTT. This sequence encodes CASSFQGGGRTEAFF.

This clonotype appeared a few times. The chain combines TRBV11-2 with TRBJ1-2; no clear D gene. CDR3 length: 15 amino acids. Germline values: CDR1 SGHAT, CDR2 FQNNGV. The ends were cut back, 5 bases at V and 4 bases at J, with 17 bases in the middle. In DNA, the CDR3 is TGTGCCAGCAGCCCCGGGATGGAGGAAACCTATGGCTACACCTTC. The encoded protein is CASSPGMEETYGYTF.

This clonotype was counted many times. This chain joins TRBV12-3 or TRBV12-4 and TRBJ1-2, with D possibly matching TRBD1 (6 bases). The CDR3 sequence is 13 residues long. The V and J ends lost 4 bases and 6 bases respectively, with 12 bases between them. The CDR3 spells CASSWGDNHGYTF. CDR3 coding DNA: TGTGCCAGCAGTTGGGGGGACAACCATGGCTACACCTTC.

This clonotype was counted ten times or more. The rearrangement links TRBV9 to TRBJ1-2; a weak D match, TRBD1 (5 bases). The CDR3 covers 14 residues. Germline V gives CDR1 SGDLS, CDR2 YYNGEE. Between the trimmed V and J ends, which lost 0 bases and 2 bases, there was a span of 8 bases. CDR3 region: CASSVAGQNYGYTF. As DNA, the CDR3 is TGTGCCAGCAGCGTAGCAGGGCAGAACTATGGCTACACCTTC. Full variable domain (outside the CDR3, taken from reference TRBV9 and TRBJ1-2): DSGVTQTPKHLITATGQRVTLRCSPRSGDLSVYWYQQSLDQGLQFLIQYYNGEERAKGNILERFSAQQFPDLHSELNLSSLELGDSALYFCASSVAGQNYGYTFGSGTRLTVV.

The table lists this clonotype with a few counts. The chain couples TRBV4-1 to TRBJ2-7, with D tentatively TRBD1 or TRBD2 (6 bases each). With 1 base removed from V and 6 bases from J, the gap between germline ends came to 10 bases. The CDR3 has 13 amino acids. Germline CDR1 and CDR2: MGHRA and YSYEKL. The CDR3 bases are TGCGCCAGCAGCCAAGCGGGGGCGGGCGAGCAGTACGTC. It yields the protein CASSQAGAGEQYV.

The chain has TRBV29-1 and TRBJ2-6, with no clear D. This CDR3 is 15 amino acids long. V was clipped by 6 bases and J by 0 bases, with 12 bases between them. Germline-derived CDR1 and CDR2 are SQVTM and ANQGSEA. The CDR3 coding sequence is TGCAGCGTGGGCCACTCTTCCTCTGGGGCCAACGTCCTGACTTTC. Its protein is CSVGHSSSGANVLTF.

This rearrangement joins TRBV20-1 to TRBJ2-3; TRBD2 matches 10 bases. The CDR3 has 14 amino acids. Germline loops: CDR1 DFQATT, CDR2 SNEGSKA (reference sequence). With V trimmed by 6 bases and J by 1 base, 4 bases remained unmatched. The CDR3 here is CSADGLAGTDTQYF. The CDR3 DNA sequence: TGCAGTGCAGATGGACTAGCGGGCACAGATACGCAGTATTTT.

In its sample, this clonotype was seen many times. This chain connects TRBV4-2 to TRBJ2-5; weak D call: TRBD2 (6 bases). Trimming stripped 0 bases from V and 4 bases from J, with 6 bases between. This CDR3 spans 13 amino acids. Germline lookup yields CDR1 LGHNA and CDR2 YNFKEQ. DNA for the CDR3: TGTGCCAGCAGCCAAGATAGCGGAGAGACCCAGTACTTC. Translating gives CASSQDSGETQYF.

This clonotype was recorded a few times. This chain joins TRBV5-1 and TRBJ2-1; D remains unclear. The CDR3 covers 12 residues. V was trimmed by 0 bases and J by 3 bases, leaving 1 base between them. Looked up from germline, CDR1 is SGHRS and CDR2 is YFSETQ. CDR3 bases: TGCGCCAGCAGCTTGGACTACAATGAGCAGTTCTTC. This sequence encodes CASSLDYNEQFF.

In its sample, this clonotype was seen a few times. This sequence joins TRBV5-4 and TRBJ2-7; D might be TRBD2 (5 bases). The V gene's germline CDR1 is SGHNT and CDR2 YYREEE (reference sequence). Trimming stripped 3 bases from V and 0 bases from J, with 10 bases between. This CDR3 contains 14 residues. For the CDR3, the DNA is TGTGCCAGCAGCTCCGGGAAAAGCTCCTACGAGCAGTACTTC. The encoded protein is CASSSGKSSYEQYF. Supplemented by reference TRBV5-4 and TRBJ2-7, the full variable domain reads ETGVTQSPTHLIKTRGQQVTLRCSSQSGHNTVSWYQQALGQGPQFIFQYYREEENGRGNFPPRFSGLQFPNYSSELNVNALELDDSALYLCASSSGKSSYEQYFGPGTRLTVT.

The V call is TRBV25-1, the J call TRBJ1-1, with D tentatively TRBD1 (5 bases). CDR1 and CDR2 (germline): MGHDK, SYGVNS. V lost 1 base and J lost 7, with 16 bases in between. The CDR3 is made up of 15 amino acids. CDR3 DNA sequence: TGTGCCAGCAGTGAATGGGGGGAAGGGAAAGGTGAAGCTTTCTTT. It translates to CASSEWGEGKGEAFF.

In its sample, this clonotype was seen many times. V usage is TRBV29-1 and J usage is TRBJ1-1, with D possibly TRBD1 on 5 matching bases. The V end was cut by 7 bases, the J end by 6 bases, with 15 bases between. Germline V gene lookup returns CDR1 SQVTM and CDR2 ANQGSEA. This CDR3 is 12 amino acids long. CDR3 nucleotide sequence: TGCAGCGGAATACTGGCAGGGTCTGAAGCTTTCTTT. Translation gives CSGILAGSEAFF.

The chain is built from TRBV12-3 or TRBV12-4 and TRBJ2-5; 11 bases agree with TRBD2. The CDR3 runs 15 residues. Trimming at V came to 6 bases and at J to 2 bases, leaving 5 bases not matched to a gene. CDR3 in DNA: TGTGCCAGCAGCCAGACTAGCGGGGTACAAGAGACCCAGTACTTC. As protein: CASSQTSGVQETQYF.

This clonotype was recorded at least ten times. The chain has TRBV15 and TRBJ1-5; perhaps TRBD1 as D (5 bases). CDR3 length: 15 amino acids. Germline loops: CDR1 LNHNV, CDR2 YYDKDF (reference sequence). Trimming pared 0 bases from V and 3 bases from J, leaving 9 bases between. The CDR3 coding sequence is TGTGCCACCAGCAGAGATATAGGGGCCAATCAGCCCCAGCATTTT. Residues: CATSRDIGANQPQHF.

This clonotype was seen at least ten times. This chain connects TRBV7-2 to TRBJ2-1; the D gene is possibly TRBD2 (6 bases). This CDR3 is built from 13 residues. Trimming removed 3 bases at V and 9 bases at J, with 12 bases between. CDR1 is SGHTA and CDR2 is FQGNSA in the germline V gene. The CDR3 is CASSLPPAGEQFF. The DNA of the CDR3 is TGTGCCAGCAGCTTGCCGCCAGCGGGTGAGCAGTTCTTC.

This clonotype was seen repeatedly, ten times or more. The genes are TRBV12-3 or TRBV12-4 and TRBJ2-3, with a possible D match to TRBD2 (6 bases). V was shortened by 6 bases and J by 6 bases, with 19 bases between the two germline ends. This CDR3 has 15 amino acids. The CDR3 is CASRLWIAAGDTQYF. Written as DNA, the CDR3 is TGTGCCAGCAGACTGTGGATAGCGGCGGGGGATACGCAGTATTTT.

This clonotype has ten or more counts. Here the CDR3 reads CASSETGGRLRMWETQYF. DNA for the CDR3: TGTGCCAGCAGTGAAACGGGGGGTAGGCTCAGAATGTGGGAGACCCAGTACTTC. The V gene is TRBV6-1, the J gene TRBJ2-5; TRBD2 agrees at 7 bases. The germline V gene has CDR1 MNHNS and CDR2 SASEGT. With V trimmed by 2 bases and J by 5 bases, 17 bases remained unmatched. The CDR3 extends over 18 amino acids.

The chain recombines TRBV2 with TRBJ1-2; D may be TRBD1 (5 bases). Germline V lookup: CDR1 SNHLY, CDR2 FYNNEI. The ends were cut back, 8 bases at V and 4 bases at J, with 17 bases in the middle. This CDR3 contains 14 residues. CDR3 residues: CASSEGEMGYGYTF. The CDR3 DNA reads as TGTGCCAGCTCAGAAGGGGAGATGGGCTATGGCTACACCTTC.

This clonotype was seen only a few times. The chain carries TRBV7-6 and TRBJ2-1; D is perhaps TRBD2 (5 bases). The ends were cut back, 10 bases at V and 0 bases at J, with 13 bases in the middle. The CDR3 spans 14 residues. Germline CDR1 reads SGHVS; CDR2 reads FNYEAQ. CDR3 sequence (DNA): TGTGCCATCACGAACGGGAACTCCTACAATGAGCAGTTCTTC. Protein: CAITNGNSYNEQFF. The complete variable domain, with remaining parts taken from reference TRBV7-6 and TRBJ2-1, reads GAGVSQSPRYKVTKRGQDVALRCDPISGHVSLYWYRQALGQGPEFLTYFNYEAQQDKSGLPNDRFSAERPEGSISTLTIQRTEQRDSAMYRCAITNGNSYNEQFFGPGTRLTVL.

V gene TRBV4-2 combines with J gene TRBJ2-2; D is ambiguous. The germline gives CDR1 LGHNA, CDR2 YNFKEQ. Trimming removed 4 bases at V and 3 bases at J, with 12 bases between. The CDR3 length is 15 residues. This CDR3 reads CASSLPGRHTGELFF. The CDR3 nucleotides read TGTGCCAGCAGCCTTCCAGGTCGTCACACCGGGGAGCTGTTTTTT.